The 7 T cell receptor beta chains given below trace back to one sample, sequenced in a study of cytomegalovirus exposure and HLA in healthy donors. In the PCR, 60 Vbeta and 13 Jbeta primers were used. Generated by immunoSEQ multiplex PCR, the TCRdb table keeps only in-frame clones and is missing some. The sample has some 150,000 clones, roughly three quarters seen once. The sample consisted of PBMCs. The source is a human donor in good health.

The chain links TRBV7-8 to TRBJ2-5, with a weak D call TRBD2 (6 bases). The CDR3 length is 16 residues. Trimming removed 6 bases at V and 3 bases at J, with 20 bases between. Germline V CDR1 and CDR2: SGHVS, FQNEAQ. The CDR3 here is CASSYPGGRDKETQYF. In nucleotides, the CDR3 is TGTGCCAGCAGTTACCCCGGAGGGCGTGACAAAGAGACCCAGTACTTC.

V usage is TRBV7-9 and J usage is TRBJ2-2; 10 bases fit TRBD2. Germline V gene data show CDR1 as SEHNR and CDR2 as FQNEAQ (reference sequence). The CDR3 has 16 residues. J gave up 7 bases and V 5 bases, and 10 bases lay outside the gene matches. The CDR3 protein is CASSTSAGGPVGELFF. The CDR3 DNA sequence: TGTGCCAGCAGCACGTCAGCGGGAGGGCCGGTCGGGGAGCTGTTTTTT.

This chain uses TRBV7-9 with TRBJ2-3, with a tentative D call TRBD2 (6 bases). This CDR3 has 14 amino acids. V lost 1 base and J 3 bases, leaving 8 bases between the germline ends. Germline loops: CDR1 SEHNR, CDR2 FQNEAQ (reference sequence). The CDR3 nucleotides read TGTGCCAGCAGCTTAGGGGCGGGAACAGATACGCAGTATTTT. Encoded protein: CASSLGAGTDTQYF.

This chain links TRBV4-3 with TRBJ2-1; 8 bases match TRBD2. The germline V gene has CDR1 LGHNA and CDR2 YSLEER. The CDR3 is 17 amino acids. V shed 1 base and J 6 bases; nucleotides not matched to a gene: 11. CDR3 bases: TGCGCCAGCAGCCAAGCTCTCGGGACTAGGTCAGGCAATGAGCAGTTCTTC. Protein product: CASSQALGTRSGNEQFF.

The V call is TRBV2, the J call TRBJ1-2; the match to TRBD1 covers 8 bases. Unmatched junction bases numbered 7, after V lost 3 bases and J lost 4 bases. Germline values: CDR1 SNHLY, CDR2 FYNNEI. The CDR3 runs to 15 residues. The CDR3 nucleotides are TGTGCCAGCAGTGACCAGGGGGCGATAATCTATGGCTACACCTTC. Its protein is CASSDQGAIIYGYTF. The variable domain in full, completed from reference TRBV2 and TRBJ1-2, reads EPEVTQTPSHQVTQMGQEVILRCVPISNHLYFYWYRQILGQKVEFLVSFYNNEISEKSEIFDDQFSVERPDGSNFTLKIRSTKLEDSAMYFCASSDQGAIIYGYTFGSGTRLTVV.

The V gene is TRBV6-1, the J gene TRBJ2-1; D might be TRBD2 (6 bases). In germline, CDR1 is MNHNS, CDR2 SASEGT. The CDR3 is made up of 11 amino acids. V shed 6 bases and J shed 9 bases, with 9 bases lying between them. CDR3 loop: CASRGLVEQFF. DNA of the CDR3: TGTGCCAGCAGGGGACTGGTTGAGCAGTTCTTC.

This chain joins TRBV29-1 and TRBJ1-2; possible D gene TRBD1, 6 bases. With 5 bases removed from V and 2 bases from J, the gap between germline ends came to 15 bases. CDR1 is SQVTM and CDR2 is ANQGSEA in the germline V gene. The CDR3 sequence is 14 residues long. The CDR3 loop is CSVLGDMINYGYTF. The CDR3 DNA reads as TGCAGCGTTTTGGGGGACATGATAAACTATGGCTACACCTTC.